The T cell receptor (beta chain) described here comes from a study of blood T cells in healthy people across ages. About this clonotype itself: Its antigen is not identified.

Combining a sample-barcoded 5' primer with a J-beta primer mix, a second PCR ran for roughly 7 to 11 cycles. TCRdb called the 5' RACE reads again in MiXCR, with one record for every CDR3 protein. Of around 940,000 distinct CDR3 sequences in the sample, roughly half were seen once. This CDR3 is built from 16 residues. V was trimmed by 2 bases and J by 0 bases, leaving 8 bases between them. Whole-study results and caveats: Roughly linear age-related decline in beta diversity appeared, significant by age roughly 40. A strong correlation was seen between TCR beta diversity and naive T cell percentage.

Isolation recovered at least 6.5 million PBMCs from every sample. The chain employs TRBV12-3 or TRBV12-4 and TRBJ1-6; D not certain. Sequencing used blood. This TCR was recovered from a woman aged 60-75 years in good health. The CDR3 is CASSLLRGSYNSPLHF. The CDR3 bases are TGTGCCAGCAGTTTACTTAGAGGCTCCTATAATTCACCCCTCCACTTT.